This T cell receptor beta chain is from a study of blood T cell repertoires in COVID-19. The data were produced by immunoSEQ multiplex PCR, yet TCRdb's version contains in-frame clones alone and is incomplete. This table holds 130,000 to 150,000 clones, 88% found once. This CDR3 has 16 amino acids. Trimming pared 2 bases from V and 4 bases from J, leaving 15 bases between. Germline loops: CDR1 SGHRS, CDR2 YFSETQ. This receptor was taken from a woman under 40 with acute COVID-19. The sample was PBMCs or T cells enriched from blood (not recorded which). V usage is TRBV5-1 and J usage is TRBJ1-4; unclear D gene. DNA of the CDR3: TGCGCCAGCAGCTTAGATCCCCTTTCCTATAATGAAAAACTGTTTTTT. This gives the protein CASSLDPLSYNEKLFF.